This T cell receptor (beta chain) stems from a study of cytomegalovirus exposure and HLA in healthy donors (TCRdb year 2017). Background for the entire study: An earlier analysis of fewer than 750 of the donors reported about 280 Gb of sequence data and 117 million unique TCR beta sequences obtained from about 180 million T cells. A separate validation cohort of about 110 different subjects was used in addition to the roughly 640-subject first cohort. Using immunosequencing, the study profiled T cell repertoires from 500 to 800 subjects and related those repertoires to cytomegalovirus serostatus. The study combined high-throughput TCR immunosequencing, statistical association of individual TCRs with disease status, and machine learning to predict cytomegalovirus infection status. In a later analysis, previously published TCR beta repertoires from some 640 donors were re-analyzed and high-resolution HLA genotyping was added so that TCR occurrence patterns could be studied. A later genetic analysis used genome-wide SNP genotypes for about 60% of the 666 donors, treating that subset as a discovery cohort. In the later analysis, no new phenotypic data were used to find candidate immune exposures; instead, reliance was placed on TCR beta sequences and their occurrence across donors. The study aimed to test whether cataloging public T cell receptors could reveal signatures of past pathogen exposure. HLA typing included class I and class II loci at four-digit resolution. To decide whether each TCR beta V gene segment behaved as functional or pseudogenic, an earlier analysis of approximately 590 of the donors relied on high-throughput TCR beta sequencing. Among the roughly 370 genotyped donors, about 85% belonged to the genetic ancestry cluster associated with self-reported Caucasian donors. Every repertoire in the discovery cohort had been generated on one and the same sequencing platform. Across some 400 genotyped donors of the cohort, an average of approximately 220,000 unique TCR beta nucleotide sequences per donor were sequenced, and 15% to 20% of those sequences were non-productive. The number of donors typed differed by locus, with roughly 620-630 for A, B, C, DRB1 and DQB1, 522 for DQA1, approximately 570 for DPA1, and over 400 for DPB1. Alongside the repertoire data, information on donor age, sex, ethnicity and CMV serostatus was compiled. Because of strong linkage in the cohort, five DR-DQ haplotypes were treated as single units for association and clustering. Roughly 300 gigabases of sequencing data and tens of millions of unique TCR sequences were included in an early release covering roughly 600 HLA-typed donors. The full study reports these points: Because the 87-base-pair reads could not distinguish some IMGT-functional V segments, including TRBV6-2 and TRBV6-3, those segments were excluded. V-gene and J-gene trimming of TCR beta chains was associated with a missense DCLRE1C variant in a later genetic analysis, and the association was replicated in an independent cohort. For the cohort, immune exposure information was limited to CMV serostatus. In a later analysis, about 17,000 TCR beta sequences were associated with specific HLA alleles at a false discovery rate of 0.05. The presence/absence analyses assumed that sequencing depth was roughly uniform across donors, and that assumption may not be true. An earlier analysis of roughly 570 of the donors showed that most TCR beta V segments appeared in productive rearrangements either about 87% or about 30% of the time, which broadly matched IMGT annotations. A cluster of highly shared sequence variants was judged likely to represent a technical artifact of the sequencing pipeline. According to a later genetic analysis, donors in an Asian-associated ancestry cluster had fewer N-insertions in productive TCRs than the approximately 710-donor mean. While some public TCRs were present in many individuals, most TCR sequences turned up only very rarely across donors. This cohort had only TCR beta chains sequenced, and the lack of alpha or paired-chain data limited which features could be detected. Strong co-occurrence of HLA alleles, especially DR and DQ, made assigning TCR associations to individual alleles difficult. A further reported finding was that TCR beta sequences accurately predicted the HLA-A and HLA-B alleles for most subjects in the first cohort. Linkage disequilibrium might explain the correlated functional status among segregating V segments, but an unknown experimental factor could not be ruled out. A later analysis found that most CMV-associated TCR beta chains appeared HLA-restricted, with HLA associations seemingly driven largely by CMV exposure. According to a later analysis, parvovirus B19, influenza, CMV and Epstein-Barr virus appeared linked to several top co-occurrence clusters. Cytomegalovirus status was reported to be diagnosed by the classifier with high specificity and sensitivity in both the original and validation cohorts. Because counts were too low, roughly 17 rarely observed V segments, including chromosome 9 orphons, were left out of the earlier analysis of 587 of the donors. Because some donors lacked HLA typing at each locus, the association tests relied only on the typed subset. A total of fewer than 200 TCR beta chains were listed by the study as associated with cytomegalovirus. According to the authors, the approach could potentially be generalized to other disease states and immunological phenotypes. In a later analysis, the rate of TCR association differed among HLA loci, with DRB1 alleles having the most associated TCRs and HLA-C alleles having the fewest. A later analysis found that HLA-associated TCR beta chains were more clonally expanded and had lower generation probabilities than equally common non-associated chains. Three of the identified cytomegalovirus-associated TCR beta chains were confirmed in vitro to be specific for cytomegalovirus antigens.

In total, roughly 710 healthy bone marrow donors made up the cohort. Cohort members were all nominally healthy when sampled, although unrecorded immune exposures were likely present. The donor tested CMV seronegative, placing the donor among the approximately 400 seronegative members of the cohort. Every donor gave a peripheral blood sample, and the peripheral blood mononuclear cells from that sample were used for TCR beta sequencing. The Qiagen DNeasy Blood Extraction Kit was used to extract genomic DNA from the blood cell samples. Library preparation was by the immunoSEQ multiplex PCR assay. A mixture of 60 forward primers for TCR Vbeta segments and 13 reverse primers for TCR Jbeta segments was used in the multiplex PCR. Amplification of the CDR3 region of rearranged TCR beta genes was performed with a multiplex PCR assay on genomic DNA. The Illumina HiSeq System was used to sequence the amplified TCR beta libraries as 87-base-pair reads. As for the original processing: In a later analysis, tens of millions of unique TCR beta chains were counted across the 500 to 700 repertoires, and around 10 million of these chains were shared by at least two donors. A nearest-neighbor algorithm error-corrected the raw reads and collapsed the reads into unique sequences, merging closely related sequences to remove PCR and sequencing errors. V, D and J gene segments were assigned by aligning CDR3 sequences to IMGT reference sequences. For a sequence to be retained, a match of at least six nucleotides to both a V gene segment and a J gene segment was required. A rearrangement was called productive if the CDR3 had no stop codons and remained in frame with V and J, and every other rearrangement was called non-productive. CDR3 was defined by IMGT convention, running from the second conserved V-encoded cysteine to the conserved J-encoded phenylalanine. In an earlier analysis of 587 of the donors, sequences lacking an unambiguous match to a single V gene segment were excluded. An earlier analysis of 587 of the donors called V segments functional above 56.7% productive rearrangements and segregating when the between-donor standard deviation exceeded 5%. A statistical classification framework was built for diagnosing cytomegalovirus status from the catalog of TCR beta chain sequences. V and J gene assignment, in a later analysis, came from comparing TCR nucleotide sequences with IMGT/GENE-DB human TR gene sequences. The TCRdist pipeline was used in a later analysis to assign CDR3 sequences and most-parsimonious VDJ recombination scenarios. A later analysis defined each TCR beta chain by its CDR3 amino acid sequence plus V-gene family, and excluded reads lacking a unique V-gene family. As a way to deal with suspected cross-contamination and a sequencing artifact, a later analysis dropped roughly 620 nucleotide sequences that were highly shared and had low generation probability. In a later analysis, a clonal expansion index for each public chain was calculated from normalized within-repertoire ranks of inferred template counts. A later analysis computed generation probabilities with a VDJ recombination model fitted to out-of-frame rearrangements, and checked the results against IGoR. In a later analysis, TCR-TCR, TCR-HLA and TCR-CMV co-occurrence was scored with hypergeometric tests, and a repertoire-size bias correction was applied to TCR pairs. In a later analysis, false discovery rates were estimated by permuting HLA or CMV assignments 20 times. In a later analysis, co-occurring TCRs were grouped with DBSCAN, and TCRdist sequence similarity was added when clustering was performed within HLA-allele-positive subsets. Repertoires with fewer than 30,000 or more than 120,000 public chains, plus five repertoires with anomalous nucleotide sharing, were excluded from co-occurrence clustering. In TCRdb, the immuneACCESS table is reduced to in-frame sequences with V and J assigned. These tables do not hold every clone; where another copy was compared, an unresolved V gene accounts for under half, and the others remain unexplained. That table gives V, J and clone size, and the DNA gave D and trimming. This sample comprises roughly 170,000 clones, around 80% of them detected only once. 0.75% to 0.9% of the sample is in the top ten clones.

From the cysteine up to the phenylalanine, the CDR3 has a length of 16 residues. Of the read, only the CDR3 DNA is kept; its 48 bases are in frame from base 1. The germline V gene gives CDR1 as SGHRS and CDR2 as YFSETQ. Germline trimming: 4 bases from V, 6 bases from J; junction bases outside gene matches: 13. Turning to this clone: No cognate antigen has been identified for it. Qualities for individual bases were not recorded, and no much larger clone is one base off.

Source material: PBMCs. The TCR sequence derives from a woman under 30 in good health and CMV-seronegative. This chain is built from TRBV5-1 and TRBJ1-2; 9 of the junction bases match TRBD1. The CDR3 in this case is CASSRSDRGSNHGYTF. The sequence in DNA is TGCGCCAGCAGCAGATCGGACAGGGGAAGTAATCATGGCTACACCTTC.